These 16 T cell receptor beta chains were all obtained from the same sample, sequenced in a study of blood T cell repertoires in COVID-19. Assay used: immunoSEQ multiplex PCR; TCRdb lists only in-frame clones, some missing. The profile covers 99,000 or so clones, with 91% appearing a single time and around 6% taken by the ten largest. Sample: peripheral blood. The receptors stem from a human donor in a cohort sampled during active COVID-19.

The chain employs TRBV7-9 and TRBJ2-1; TRBD1 is a possible D gene (7 bases). CDR3 length equals 15 residues. Germline values: CDR1 SEHNR, CDR2 FQNEAQ (reference sequence). The V gene lost 3 bases and the J gene lost 9 bases, with 18 bases spanning the gap. CDR3: CASSFFHGGGGEQFF. The CDR3 bases are TGTGCCAGCAGCTTCTTCCATGGAGGGGGCGGTGAGCAGTTCTTC.

Only one count was recorded for this clone. The genes are TRBV27 and TRBJ2-7; 12 positions agree with TRBD2. CDR3 size: 13 residues. CDR1 is MNHEY, CDR2 SMNVEV, per germline (reference sequence). Unmatched junction bases numbered 3, after V lost 8 bases and J lost 4 bases. CDR3 nucleotides: TGTGCCAGCGGGGGACTAGCGGGTTACGAGCAGTACTTC. As protein: CASGGLAGYEQYF.

This clone appeared a few times. The rearrangement joins TRBV5-1 to TRBJ2-3; D might be TRBD2 (5 bases). Trimming removed 1 base at V and 4 bases at J, with 10 bases between. Germline values: CDR1 SGHRS, CDR2 YFSETQ. The CDR3 is 14 residues long. For the CDR3, the DNA is TGCGCCAGCAGCTTGAGCCTAGCATCAGATACGCAGTATTTT. It codes for CASSLSLASDTQYF.

The rearrangement joins TRBV28 to TRBJ2-7, with D possibly TRBD2 on 6 matching bases. This CDR3 has 14 amino acids. Trimming removed 5 bases at V and 3 bases at J, with 14 bases between. CDR1 and CDR2 (germline): MDHEN, SYDVKM. In DNA form, the CDR3 reads TGTGCCAGCAGTGGGCGGGGACGGCTCTACGAGCAGTACTTC. Translation gives CASSGRGRLYEQYF.

CDR3 residues: CASRIGHTTGELFF. In DNA form, the CDR3 reads TGTGCCAGTAGAATTGGACATACCACCGGGGAGCTGTTTTTT. V is TRBV19 and J is TRBJ2-2; possibly TRBD1 for D (5 bases). The germline V and J ends were trimmed by 6 bases and 4 bases, with 12 bases remaining between them. The CDR3 consists of 14 residues. Per the germline V gene, CDR1 is LNHDA and CDR2 is SQIVND (reference sequence).

The gene calls are TRBV6-2 or TRBV6-3 and TRBJ2-3; tentatively, D is TRBD2 (6 bases). The germline V gene has CDR1 MNHEY and CDR2 SVGEGT. The V gene lost 5 bases and the J gene lost 4 bases, with 16 bases spanning the gap. The CDR3 sequence is 15 residues long. The CDR3: CASSTTGTHPDTQYF. CDR3 DNA sequence: TGTGCCAGCAGTACCACCGGGACTCACCCAGATACGCAGTATTTT.

This clone was seen a single time. This chain joins TRBV19 and TRBJ2-2; 12 positions agree with TRBD2. V lost 2 bases, J lost 5 bases, and 3 bases stayed unmatched. Germline V gives CDR1 LNHDA, CDR2 SQIVND (reference sequence). The CDR3 runs 16 residues. CDR3 DNA: TGTGCCAGTAGTATACTAGCGGGGGGGATAACCGGGGAGCTGTTTTTT. Translating it yields CASSILAGGITGELFF.

This chain links TRBV3-1 (or the pseudogene TRBV3-2) with TRBJ1-2; the D is unclear. The CDR3 length is 14 residues. The V end was cut by 4 bases, the J end by 4 bases, with 13 bases between. CDR1 and CDR2 (germline): LGHDT, YNNKEL (reference sequence). In DNA form, the CDR3 reads TGTGCCAGCAGCCCTACAGCTTCCAGCTATGGCTACACCTTC. Translating it yields CASSPTASSYGYTF.

The chain is built from TRBV9 and TRBJ2-7, with 7 bases fitting TRBD1. Germline loops: CDR1 SGDLS, CDR2 YYNGEE. The junction had 11 bases not matched to a gene; V was cut back by 4 bases and J by 7 bases. The CDR3 is made up of 14 amino acids. The CDR3, as DNA: TGTGCCAGCAGCCCCTCCGACAGGGCAAGTGAGCAGTACTTC. Translated, it gives CASSPSDRASEQYF. Based on the CDR3 plus reference TRBV9 and TRBJ2-7, the full variable domain is DSGVTQTPKHLITATGQRVTLRCSPRSGDLSVYWYQQSLDQGLQFLIQYYNGEERAKGNILERFSAQQFPDLHSELNLSSLELGDSALYFCASSPSDRASEQYFGPGTRLTVT.

The rearrangement uses TRBV6-2 or TRBV6-3 and TRBJ2-5; 7 nucleotides agree with TRBD1. The CDR3 extends over 17 amino acids. Looked up from germline, CDR1 is MNHEY and CDR2 is SVGEGT. With 0 bases clipped from V and 1 base from J, the junction kept 8 bases outside the gene matches. CDR3 coding DNA: TGTGCCAGCAGTTACTCGTCCCACAGGGGACCCCAAGAGACCCAGTACTTC. It codes for CASSYSSHRGPQETQYF.

The chain recombines TRBV2 with TRBJ2-1; TRBD1 aligns across 8 bases. Trimming at V came to 5 bases and at J to 5 bases, leaving 5 bases not matched to a gene. Germline CDR1 is SNHLY and CDR2 is FYNNEI. The CDR3 runs 14 residues. The CDR3 DNA is TGTGCCAGCAGTCTACAGGGGGGAAACAATGAGCAGTTCTTC. Protein sequence: CASSLQGGNNEQFF.

The chain has TRBV5-6 and TRBJ2-1; maybe TRBD2 (6 bases). This CDR3 contains 16 residues. Trimming took off 2 bases at V and 1 base at J, with 13 bases between the two ends. CDR1 and CDR2 (germline): SGHDT, YYEEEE. CDR3: CASSFSLADSYNEQFF. For the CDR3, the DNA is TGTGCCAGCAGCTTCTCACTAGCCGATTCCTACAATGAGCAGTTCTTC.

This chain connects TRBV7-2 to TRBJ2-7; 7 bases fit TRBD2. Unmatched junction bases numbered 10, after V lost 6 bases and J lost 2 bases. Germline CDR1 is SGHTA and CDR2 is FQGNSA. CDR3 length: 15 amino acids. Here the CDR3 reads CASSLTRGVPYEQYF. DNA for the CDR3: TGTGCCAGCAGTCTAACTCGGGGGGTCCCCTACGAGCAGTACTTC.

The gene calls are TRBV3-1 (or the pseudogene TRBV3-2) and TRBJ1-1, with D possibly TRBD1 on 6 matching bases. V lost 0 bases and J lost 1, with 6 bases in between. CDR1 and CDR2 from the germline V gene are LGHDT and YNNKEL (reference sequence). The CDR3 is 14 amino acids. CDR3 in DNA: TGTGCCAGCAGCCAAGAGGGGGCGAACACTGAAGCTTTCTTT. Amino acid sequence: CASSQEGANTEAFF.

The chain combines TRBV7-9 with TRBJ2-3; D possibly corresponds to TRBD2 (5 bases). The CDR3 totals 13 residues. Germline-derived CDR1 and CDR2 are SEHNR and FQNEAQ (reference sequence). V lost 5 bases and J lost 7, with 13 bases in between. CDR3 amino acids: CASSPTLAYTQYF. In DNA, the CDR3 is TGTGCCAGCAGCCCCACCTTAGCGTATACGCAGTATTTT.

The rearrangement links TRBV5-3 to TRBJ2-1; no clear D gene. TRBV5-3 is annotated as an ORF whose role is uncertain. The CDR3 loop spans 11 amino acids. V was trimmed by 2 bases and J by 7 bases, leaving 4 bases between them. The CDR3 region is CARSFPNEQFF. CDR3 DNA sequence: TGTGCCAGAAGCTTCCCGAATGAGCAGTTCTTC.